These 2 T cell receptor beta chains were sequenced from one sample in a study of T cell changes during pregnancy in multiple sclerosis. Profiled with immunoSEQ multiplex PCR; TCRdb holds only in-frame clones, not every one. The sample shows tens of thousands of clones, around 93% of them seen only once. Sequencing used CD4+ T cells from peripheral blood mononuclear cells, obtained after pregnancy. Every receptor here comes from a female donor in good health, enrolled as a control in a pregnancy study.

The chain has TRBV2 and TRBJ2-7; D is ambiguous. The V end was cut by 5 bases, the J end by 2 bases, with 4 bases between. Germline CDR1 SNHLY, CDR2 FYNNEI. This CDR3 is built from 11 residues. CDR3 sequence: CASSTTYEQYF. The CDR3 nucleotides are TGTGCCAGCAGTACTACCTACGAGCAGTACTTC.

The rearrangement uses TRBV5-6 and TRBJ1-5; D gene ambiguous. CDR1 is SGHDT and CDR2 is YYEEEE in the germline V gene. The CDR3 has 14 residues. The ends were cut back, 0 bases at V and 7 bases at J, with 11 bases in the middle. CDR3 residues: CASSLGGERQPQHF. CDR3 coding DNA: TGTGCCAGCAGCTTGGGGGGAGAAAGGCAGCCCCAGCATTTT. Variable domain in full (rest from reference TRBV5-6 and TRBJ1-5): DAGVTQSPTHLIKTRGQQVTLRCSPKSGHDTVSWYQQALGQGPQFIFQYYEEEERQRGNFPDRFSGHQFPNYSSELNVNALLLGDSALYLCASSLGGERQPQHFGDGTRLSIL.